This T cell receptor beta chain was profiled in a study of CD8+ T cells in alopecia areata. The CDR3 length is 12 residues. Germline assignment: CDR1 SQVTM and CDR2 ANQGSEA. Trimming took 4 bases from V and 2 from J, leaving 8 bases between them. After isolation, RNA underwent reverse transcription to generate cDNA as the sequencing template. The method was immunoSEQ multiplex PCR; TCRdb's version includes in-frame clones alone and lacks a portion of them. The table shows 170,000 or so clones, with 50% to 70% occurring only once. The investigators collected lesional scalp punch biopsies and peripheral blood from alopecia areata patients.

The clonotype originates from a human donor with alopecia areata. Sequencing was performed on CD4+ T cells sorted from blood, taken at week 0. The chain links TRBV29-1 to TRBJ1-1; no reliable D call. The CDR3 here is CSVGRHNTEAFF. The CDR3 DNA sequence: TGCAGCGTTGGTCGGCACAACACTGAAGCTTTCTTT.